The clone carrying this TCR beta chain is medium-sized by share. The antigen is unknown. The entry originates in a study of Graves' ophthalmopathy and Graves' hyperthyroidism. The germline CDR1 and CDR2 sequences are LNHDA and SQIVND (reference sequence). CDR3 length: 14 amino acids. After removal of 5 bases from V and 2 bases from J, the junction contained 5 bases not matched to a gene. Orbital computed tomography, together with clinical symptoms, serum thyroxine, TRAb and thyroid ultrasound, was used for diagnosis. Amplified TCR beta CDR3 regions were obtained using RNA transcripts as template. HTBI primers were used in a first-round RT-PCR, which preceded a second-round multiplex PCR. TCRdb re-called the multiplex PCR reads with MiXCR, one entry per CDR3 protein. The sample gives about 14,000 distinct CDR3 sequences, roughly 45% of which show up once; less than 55% is in the top ten. The study's findings and limits: Detection in blood was also observed for most expanded thyroid clonotypes above 0.001 frequency.

The chain employs TRBV19 and TRBJ1-1, with TRBD1 identical over 7 bases. What was sequenced was peripheral blood. This TCR derives from a woman younger than 45 with Graves' ophthalmopathy. CDR3 bases: TGTGCCAGTAGTCATGACAGGGCAAACACTGAAGCTTTCTTT. This encodes CASSHDRANTEAFF.